This TCR beta chain was identified in a study of blood T cell repertoires in COVID-19. CDR3 length: 11 residues. V lost 8 bases and J lost 12, with 17 bases in between. From germline, CDR1 is DFQATT and CDR2 SNEGSKA (reference sequence). Data came from immunoSEQ multiplex PCR; TCRdb stores just in-frame clones and leaves some out. The sample holds about 200,000 clones, 83% seen once. Sequencing input: peripheral blood. The V gene is TRBV20-1, the J gene TRBJ2-1; D might be TRBD2 (5 bases). This receptor was taken from a woman aged 45-60 years with acute or convalescent COVID-19. DNA of the CDR3: TGCAGTCCATGGGGTGGGGAGCGGCAGTTCTTC. Translation gives CSPWGGERQFF.